A selection of T cell receptor beta chains follows, all from one sample in a study of T cell responses to AZD1222 COVID-19 vaccine. Profiled with immunoSEQ multiplex PCR; TCRdb holds only in-frame clones, not every one. The data show 130,000 or so clones, 86% seen once. This specimen was peripheral blood, taken on day 0 of AZD1222 vaccination. The receptors shown here come from an adult in good health. Each CDR3 is given with its conserved first and last residue. The order of the fields is V gene, D gene, clone size, J gene, CDR3 protein, CDR3 DNA. A D gene is named only where the DNA matches it firmly. Rows may omit the clone size; those that give it use once, few, many or a size class.

>TRBV29-1|TRBD1|NA|TRBJ2-6
CSVAAFPTGGTAGANVLTF
TGCAGCGTTGCCGCCTTTCCGACAGGGGGGACGGCTGGGGCCAACGTCCTGACTTTC
>TRBV19|NA|NA|TRBJ1-4
CASSIDLLGKGEKLFF
TGTGCCAGTAGTATAGATCTCCTGGGAAAGGGTGAAAAACTGTTTTTT
>TRBV4-3|TRBD1|NA|TRBJ2-1
CASSQLGTGVHNEQFF
TGCGCCAGCAGCCAACTTGGGACAGGGGTTCACAATGAGCAGTTCTTC
>TRBV7-2|NA|NA|TRBJ2-5
CASSLAIGGGGTQYF
TGTGCCAGCAGCTTAGCGATAGGAGGAGGCGGGACCCAGTACTTC
>TRBV23-1|NA|NA|TRBJ2-7
CASSSEGGRSLGQYF
TGCGCCAGCTCTTCGGAGGGTGGGAGGTCGTTAGGGCAGTACTTC
>TRBV5-4|TRBD1|few|TRBJ2-7
CASSLAGQGDEQYF
TGTGCCAGCAGCTTGGCGGGACAGGGGGACGAGCAGTACTTC
>TRBV19|NA|NA|TRBJ1-1
CASSETKKQMNTEAFF
TGTGCCAGTAGCGAGACCAAAAAACAAATGAACACTGAAGCTTTCTTT
>TRBV9|NA|NA|TRBJ1-1
CASSPGQISEAFF
TGTGCCAGCAGCCCTGGACAGATCTCTGAAGCTTTCTTT
>TRBV7-2|TRBD1|NA|TRBJ1-5
CASSQGGASNQPQHF
TGTGCCAGCAGCCAGGGGGGGGCTAGCAATCAGCCCCAGCATTTT
>TRBV18|NA|NA|TRBJ1-6
CASSPQGNNSPLHF
TGTGCCAGCTCACCACAGGGAAATAATTCACCCCTCCACTTT